Shown below are 4 T cell receptor beta chains from a single sample sequenced in a study of OX40 agonist ivuxolimab in advanced cancers. The table came from immunoSEQ multiplex PCR; TCRdb's copy has only in-frame clones and leaves some out. This table holds roughly 53,000 clones, roughly 88% found once. Sequencing was performed on CD4+ or CD8+ T cells sorted from blood, taken in a trial of the OX40 agonist ivuxolimab. The receptors shown here come from an adult with an advanced solid tumor such as melanoma, head and neck, liver or kidney cancer.

The chain has TRBV5-1 and TRBJ2-1, with D possibly TRBD2 on 6 matching bases. Trimming removed 3 bases from V and 0 bases from J, with 19 bases in between. CDR1 is SGHRS and CDR2 is YFSETQ in the germline V gene. The CDR3 runs to 18 residues. CDR3 sequence: CASSSLASGLSSYNEQFF. DNA of the CDR3: TGCGCCAGCAGCTCCCTAGCGAGCGGATTATCCTCCTACAATGAGCAGTTCTTC.

The chain recombines TRBV7-9 with TRBJ2-1; 13 bases fit TRBD2. The germline V gene encodes CDR1 SEHNR and CDR2 FQNEAQ (reference sequence). This CDR3 has 14 amino acids. V lost 5 bases to trimming and J lost 8 bases; unmatched junction nucleotides: 3. CDR3 sequence (DNA): TGTGCCAGCAGCCAAGGACTAGCGGGGGATGAGCAGTTCTTC. This encodes CASSQGLAGDEQFF.

The chain links TRBV25-1 to TRBJ2-7, with 16 nucleotides matching TRBD2. The germline V gene has CDR1 MGHDK and CDR2 SYGVNS. V lost 4 bases, J lost 2 bases, and 5 bases stayed unmatched. CDR3 length: 17 amino acids. The CDR3 bases are TGTGCCAGCAGTGCCGGGACTAGCGGGGGGGCCGCCTACGAGCAGTACGTC. Protein product: CASSAGTSGGAAYEQYV.

This clone was observed many times. At the DNA level, this CDR3 is encoded by other sequences in the same sample as well. Written as DNA, the CDR3 is TGTGCCAGCAGTAGGGACAATCAGCCCCAGCATTTT. This codes for CASSRDNQPQHF. The rearrangement uses TRBV6-1 and TRBJ1-5; no clear D. The germline V gene encodes CDR1 MNHNS and CDR2 SASEGT. Trimming left V 5 bases short and J 3 bases short, with 5 bases between. This CDR3 is built from 12 residues.